This TCR beta chain was recorded in a study of T cell changes during pregnancy in multiple sclerosis. The germline CDR1 and CDR2 sequences are MDHEN and SYDVKM. V gave up 8 bases and J gave up 6 bases; unmatched junction bases: 13. CDR3 size: 15 residues. The assay was immunoSEQ multiplex PCR, and TCRdb's table has in-frame clones only and misses some. Altogether 90,000 to 100,000 clones are present, about 92% being singletons, with the ten largest covering less than 2%. This clone came up once. This sequence was found in a female donor with multiple sclerosis, enrolled in a pregnancy study. The V gene is TRBV28, the J gene TRBJ1-5; the match to TRBD1 covers 7 bases. Sequences were derived from peripheral blood, sampled in the first trimester of pregnancy. The chain's CDR3 is CASRPQGGWGQPQHF. The DNA for the CDR3 is TGTGCCAGCCGCCCCCAGGGGGGCTGGGGTCAGCCCCAGCATTTT.